This T cell receptor (beta chain) was captured by sequencing in a study of patients and donors after allogeneic stem cell transplantation. J was trimmed by 7 bases and V by 8 bases; bases with no gene match: 7. CDR1 is MNHNS, CDR2 SASEGT, per germline. The CDR3 has 14 residues. MiXCR was run by TCRdb on the RT-PCR reads, yielding one entry per CDR3 protein. Found here are 200,000 to 250,000 distinct CDR3 sequences, roughly 14% of them singletons; the top ten hold approximately 10%. A single count supports this clonotype. This clonotype originated in a human donor who was either an allogeneic HSCT recipient or a stem cell or donor lymphocyte infusion donor (not recorded which). It is not recorded whose cells these are; they may come from a transplant donor. The sample consisted of blood, either unsorted or a sorted T cell fraction (not recorded which). This chain uses TRBV6-1 with TRBJ2-1, with 11 bases matching TRBD1. The DNA of the CDR3 is TGTGCCAGCTCCCGGGACAGGGGGTATAATGAGCAGTTCTTC. Residues: CASSRDRGYNEQFF.